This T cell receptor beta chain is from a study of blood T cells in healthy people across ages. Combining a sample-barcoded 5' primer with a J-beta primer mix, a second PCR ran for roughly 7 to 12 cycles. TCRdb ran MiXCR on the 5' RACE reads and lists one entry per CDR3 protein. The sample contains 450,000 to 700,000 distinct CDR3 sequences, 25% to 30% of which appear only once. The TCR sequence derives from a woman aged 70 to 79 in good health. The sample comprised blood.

In nucleotides, the CDR3 is TGTGCCAGCAGTGTCCGTTTAACCGGGGAGCTGTTTTTT. Translated: CASSVRLTGELFF. The V and J genes are TRBV6-6 and TRBJ2-2; no definite D call. The germline CDR1 and CDR2 sequences are MNHNY and SVGAGI (reference sequence). The CDR3 has 13 amino acids. V lost 5 bases to trimming and J lost 5 bases, with 9 bases between them.